The entry below gives a single TCR beta chain sequence along with its context. These data originate in a study of T cell responses to AZD1222 COVID-19 vaccine. As for the study in general: Investigators merged groups given second doses at roughly 4 or roughly 12 weeks.

The method was immunoSEQ multiplex PCR; TCRdb's version includes in-frame clones alone and lacks a portion of them. The table shows over 110,000 clones, with 85% to 95% occurring only once. The input for sequencing was peripheral blood, taken on day 0 of AZD1222 vaccination. This clonotype was sampled from an adult in good health.

The CDR3 DNA reads as TGTGCCAGCAGCAATTCAGGGGACACTGAAGCTTTCTTT. Its translation is CASSNSGDTEAFF. V gene TRBV5-4 combines with J gene TRBJ1-1; D possibly corresponds to TRBD1 (6 bases). CDR1 is SGHNT, CDR2 YYREEE, per germline (reference sequence). Trimming shortened V by 4 bases and J by 3 bases, and 10 bases separated the two germline ends. The length of the CDR3 is 13 residues.